This TCR beta chain appears in the sequencing data of a study of blood T cell repertoires in COVID-19. This table comes from immunoSEQ multiplex PCR, and its TCRdb copy is limited to in-frame clones, with some not included. The sample shows 250,000 or so clones, roughly 89% of them seen only once. This sequence was found in a woman in her thirties or forties who had recovered from COVID-19. The specimen was peripheral blood.

CDR3 residues: CSVVRDRGLQETQYF. As DNA, the CDR3 is TGCAGCGTTGTCCGGGACAGGGGGCTACAAGAGACCCAGTACTTC. V and J are TRBV29-1 and TRBJ2-5; 12 bases align to TRBD1. The CDR3 has 15 amino acids. CDR1 is SQVTM and CDR2 is ANQGSEA in the germline V gene. The junction had 5 bases not matched to a gene; V was cut back by 4 bases and J by 2 bases.